This entry describes one T cell receptor (beta chain). Its specificity is unknown. This sample stems from a study of cytomegalovirus exposure and HLA in healthy donors. Trimming cost V 0 bases and J 0 bases, with 13 bases left between them. The germline V gene encodes CDR1 SGHDT and CDR2 YYEEEE. The CDR3 contains 18 residues. In the PCR, 60 Vbeta and 13 Jbeta primers were used. Some clones are missing from TCRdb's copy, which holds only in-frame ones; the method was immunoSEQ multiplex PCR. This table has some 190,000 clones, about 79% appearing once. Notes on the study in general: The study labeled about 160 TCR beta chains cytomegalovirus-associated.

The rearrangement links TRBV5-6 to TRBJ2-6, with D perhaps matching TRBD1 (6 bases). The specimen sequenced was PBMCs. This sequence originates from a man aged 18 to 30 in good health and CMV-seronegative. The CDR3 coding sequence is TGTGCCAGCAGCTTGGTTACAGGGCTACGCTCTGGGGCCAACGTCCTGACTTTC. This sequence encodes CASSLVTGLRSGANVLTF.